This entry lists 30 T cell receptor beta chains sequenced from one sample in a study of molecular identifiers for immune sequencing clone quantification listed by TCRdb under 2018. The protocol used for the library was PCR. Sequencing relied on a NextSeq 500. In TCRdb, the public reads were trimmed at Q25 with fastp and aligned with MiXCR, with productive beta chains retained. Rows are combined by CDR3 protein, so each entry shows the most common genes and DNA. Within this sample are 45,000 to 55,000 distinct CDR3 sequences, with around 34% of them counted one time only. 3.5% to 4.5% of the sample is held by the ten biggest clonotypes. The sequenced sample consisted of naive CD8+ T cells from blood, with Jurkat cell RNA spiked in. Per the publication, the cell subset or site label means: FACS-sorted CD8+CD4-CCR7+CD45RA+ naive T cells. The source of these receptors is a human donor in good health. Some libraries in this study had Jurkat cell RNA spiked in.

This clonotype appeared a few times. This chain uses TRBV5-4 with TRBJ1-5; possibly TRBD1 for D (6 bases). Trimming cost V 4 bases and J 2 bases, with 10 bases left between them. There are 14 residues in the CDR3. Per germline, CDR1 SGHNT and CDR2 YYREEE (reference sequence). CDR3 in DNA: TGTGCCAGCAGCCTGGCAGGGGGCAATCAGCCCCAGCATTTT. Translated, it gives CASSLAGGNQPQHF.

About this clonotype: A read error is possible here, since a much larger clone lies one base away. The rearrangement joins TRBV2 to TRBJ2-3, with no clear D. The CDR3 totals 12 residues. Germline V gene sequence: CDR1 SNHLY, CDR2 FYNNEI. The V gene lost 11 bases and the J gene lost 1 base, with 10 bases spanning the gap. CDR3 sequence reads: CAGPRRTDTQYF. The CDR3 nucleotides read TGTGCCGGCCCACGGCGCACAGATACGCAGTATTTT.

As regards this clonotype: This may be a read error, as it is one base from a much larger clone. In this CDR3 the conserved last residue, phenylalanine or tryptophan, is missing, so a read error is likely. The chain employs TRBV29-1 and TRBJ2-2; TRBD2 is a possible D gene (6 bases). The germline V gene has CDR1 SQVTM and CDR2 ANQGSEA. The CDR3 sequence is 15 residues long. V lost 5 bases to trimming and J lost 2 bases, with 15 bases between them. CDR3 loop: CSVYSGRTNTGELFI. The CDR3 nucleotides read TGCAGCGTTTACTCCGGGAGAACCAACACCGGGGAGCTGTTTATT.

As to this clonotype: A single base separates this from a much larger clone, so it may be a read error. The CDR3 loop is CASSFGTTYTGEPFF. CDR3 bases: TGTGCCAGCAGCTTCGGGACTACTTACACCGGGGAGCCGTTTTTT. The V call is TRBV5-3, the J call TRBJ2-2; 7 nucleotides align to TRBD2. TRBV5-3 is an open reading frame whose function is uncertain. This CDR3 is built from 15 residues.

Note on this clonotype: With a much larger clone just one base away, this may be a read error. This rearrangement joins TRBV6-5 to TRBJ2-2; 8 nucleotides match TRBD2. Germline V gene data show CDR1 as MNHEY and CDR2 as SVGAGI. J was trimmed by 5 bases and V by 7 bases; bases with no gene match: 6. The CDR3 has 14 amino acids. DNA of the CDR3: TGTGCCAGCAACATTGCGGGAGGTACCGGGGAGCTGTTTTTT. Amino acids: CASNIAGGTGELFF.

This clonotype was seen ten or more times. The V and J genes are TRBV10-3 and TRBJ2-7; D gene unclear. V was trimmed by 0 bases and J by 3 bases, leaving 12 bases between them. CDR1 is ENHRY and CDR2 is SYGVKD in the germline V gene. The CDR3 totals 15 residues. CDR3 region: CAISESSSRYYEQYF. CDR3 bases: TGTGCCATCAGTGAGTCGAGTTCCCGGTACTACGAGCAGTACTTC.

A word on this clonotype: One end of the junction does not line up with germline, which may come from a read error. CDR3 sequence reads: CSASPLATNVDNELFF. The CDR3 region has the DNA TGCAGTGCTAGCCCACTAGCGACAAACGTCGACAATGAGCTGTTCTTC. The chain joins TRBV20-1 to TRBJ2-1, with TRBD2 identical over 7 bases. This CDR3 has 16 residues. Germline lookup yields CDR1 DFQATT and CDR2 SNEGSKA (reference sequence).

Comments on this clonotype: A read error is likely, as this CDR3 ends without the conserved phenylalanine or tryptophan. No DNA is shown, since the ends of the CDR3 on it are uncertain; the CDR3 is the one TCRdb lists. The V call is TRBV28, the J call TRBJ1-5; the D call of TRBD1 is as the table states it, not checked on the DNA. The CDR3 has 14 residues if both end residues are counted. Looked up from germline, CDR1 is MDHEN and CDR2 is SYDVKM. This CDR3 is CASSLGQGFQPQLI.

This clonotype was seen at least ten times. V gene TRBV19 combines with J gene TRBJ2-7, with TRBD1 identical over 10 bases. Trimming removed 5 bases from V and 3 bases from J; junction bases left unmatched: 7. Germline values: CDR1 LNHDA, CDR2 SQIVND (reference sequence). The CDR3 contains 15 residues. CDR3 sequence (DNA): TGTGCCAGTAGTGTTGGGACAGGGGAATTCTACGAGCAGTACTTC. This encodes CASSVGTGEFYEQYF.

This clonotype occurred a few times. Here the CDR3 DNA reads TGTGCCAGCAGCTTTTACCCCGCGGGGGCAGGGTACAATGAGCAGTTCTTC. Translating gives CASSFYPAGAGYNEQFF. The V gene is TRBV5-4, the J gene TRBJ2-1; perhaps TRBD2 as D (7 bases). CDR1 and CDR2 (germline): SGHNT, YYREEE (reference sequence). V was cut by 2 bases and J by 4 bases, with 19 bases left in between. This CDR3 is built from 17 residues.

This clonotype was observed a few times. The chain recombines TRBV3-1 with TRBJ2-1; tentatively, D is TRBD2 (6 bases). This CDR3 comprises 16 residues. Per germline, CDR1 LGHDT and CDR2 YNNKEL (reference sequence). Trimming removed 3 bases at V and 2 bases at J, with 14 bases between. The CDR3 loop is CASSHEAGYAYNEQFF. In nucleotides, the CDR3 is TGTGCCAGCAGCCACGAAGCGGGTTACGCCTACAATGAGCAGTTCTTC.

This clonotype was picked up a small number of times. The chain carries TRBV7-6 and TRBJ2-3; 8 positions agree with TRBD2. The CDR3 is 16 residues long. The germline V gene has CDR1 SGHVS and CDR2 FNYEAQ. V lost 5 bases to trimming and J lost 5 bases; unmatched junction nucleotides: 12. CDR3 protein: CASSPSMGLAGDTQYF. DNA for the CDR3: TGTGCCAGCAGCCCGTCGATGGGGCTAGCGGGAGATACGCAGTATTTT.

The chain recombines TRBV7-6 with TRBJ1-3; tentative D call: TRBD1 (5 bases). V was trimmed by 5 bases and J by 3 bases, leaving 11 bases between them. The CDR3 loop spans 14 amino acids. Germline values: CDR1 SGHVS, CDR2 FNYEAQ. The DNA for the CDR3 is TGTGCCAGCAGCCGTCCGGGGGATGGAAACACCATATATTTT. Translation: CASSRPGDGNTIYF.

The rearrangement joins TRBV6-5 to TRBJ2-1; 8 nucleotides line up with TRBD1. This CDR3 region has 12 residues. Germline CDR1 reads MNHEY; CDR2 reads SVGAGI. The V segment lost 2 bases and the J segment 9 bases; nucleotides outside the gene matches: 0. The CDR3 reads CASSYQGAEQFF. The CDR3 DNA follows: TGTGCCAGCAGTTACCAGGGGGCTGAGCAGTTCTTC.

This clonotype was seen a few times. The V gene is TRBV6-2 or TRBV6-3, the J gene TRBJ2-7; 7 nucleotides match TRBD1. Germline V CDR1 and CDR2: MNHEY, SVGEGT. The CDR3 extends over 15 amino acids. With 4 bases clipped from V and 1 base from J, the junction kept 7 bases outside the gene matches. The CDR3: CASSSLDRRSYEQYF. CDR3 coding DNA: TGTGCCAGCAGTTCATTGGACAGGCGGTCCTACGAGCAGTACTTC.

This clonotype was counted at least ten times. The gene calls are TRBV11-2 and TRBJ2-5, with D possibly being TRBD1 (6 bases). From germline, CDR1 is SGHAT and CDR2 FQNNGV. The CDR3 length is 15 residues. Trimming took off 5 bases at V and 0 bases at J, with 13 bases between the two ends. The CDR3 DNA follows: TGTGCCAGCAGCCCCACAGGGTCGTACCAAGAGACCCAGTACTTC. Translating it yields CASSPTGSYQETQYF.

Ten or more counts support this clonotype. The gene calls are TRBV14 and TRBJ2-3; perhaps TRBD2 as D (5 bases). V lost 0 bases, J lost 2 bases, and 9 bases lay in between. Germline assignment: CDR1 SGHDN and CDR2 FVKESK. The length of the CDR3 is 15 residues. The chain's CDR3 is CASSQEGGLTDTQYF. The CDR3 region has the DNA TGTGCCAGCAGCCAAGAAGGAGGACTCACAGATACGCAGTATTTT.

About this clonotype itself: It may be a read error: a sequence one base away is much more abundant. The chain employs TRBV28 and TRBJ2-7; 9 bases are a match to TRBD2. Germline assignment: CDR1 MDHEN and CDR2 SYDVKM. With 6 bases clipped from V and 2 bases from J, the junction kept 5 bases outside the gene matches. The CDR3 extends over 14 amino acids. CDR3 sequence: CASSLAGPPYEQYF. The CDR3 bases are TGTGCCAGCAGCCTAGCGGGACCGCCCTACGAGCAGTACTTC.

Notes on this clonotype: One base away lies a much larger clone, so this may be a sequencing read error. Without the conserved terminal phenylalanine or tryptophan, this CDR3 likely stems from a read error. This sequence joins TRBV11-2 and TRBJ2-1; 10 bases line up with TRBD2. The germline V gene encodes CDR1 SGHAT and CDR2 FQNNGV. The CDR3 is 16 amino acids. Trimming removed 0 bases from V and 5 bases from J; junction bases left unmatched: 4. The DNA for the CDR3 is TGTGCCAGCAGCTTAGAACTAGCGGGAATTGACAATGAGCAGTTCTAC. As protein: CASSLELAGIDNEQFY.

In DNA, the CDR3 is TGTGCCAGCAGTTTTGTAGATACGCAGTATTTT. As protein: CASSFVDTQYF. V gene TRBV12-3 or TRBV12-4 combines with J gene TRBJ2-3, with unresolved D. With 3 bases removed from V and 5 bases from J, the gap between germline ends came to 3 bases. The CDR3 totals 11 residues.

The J gene is TRBJ2-2, the V gene TRBV2; D might be TRBD1 (5 bases). V shed 8 bases and J shed 4 bases, with 17 bases lying between them. This CDR3 contains 15 residues. Per germline, CDR1 SNHLY and CDR2 FYNNEI. The CDR3 reads CASRRQGRSTGELFF. The CDR3 DNA reads TGTGCCAGCCGAAGGCAGGGTCGGAGCACCGGGGAGCTGTTTTTT.

For this clonotype: Germline and junction disagree at one end, which may indicate a read error. The rearrangement uses TRBV20-1 and TRBJ2-7; D call uncertain. The V gene's germline CDR1 is DFQATT and CDR2 SNEGSKA (reference sequence). The CDR3 has 12 amino acids. CDR3: CCADPGSYEQYF. In DNA, the CDR3 is TGCTGTGCCGATCCGGGCTCCTACGAGCAGTACTTC.

This clonotype was seen only a few times. V and J are TRBV4-1 and TRBJ2-7; D remains unclear. CDR3 length: 14 residues. V was clipped by 1 base and J by 0 bases, with 7 bases between them. From germline, CDR1 is MGHRA and CDR2 YSYEKL. The CDR3 DNA reads as TGCGCCAGCAGCCAAGGAGATTTCTCCTACGAGCAGTACTTC. It translates to CASSQGDFSYEQYF.

The V and J genes are TRBV10-1 and TRBJ2-7, with D unclear. The CDR3 consists of 14 residues. The V end lost 2 bases, the J end lost 2 bases, and 10 bases lay between the germline ends. Germline V lookup: CDR1 WNHNN, CDR2 SYGVQD (reference sequence). DNA of the CDR3: TGCGCCAGCAGTGAGAGGTACGGTGCCTACGAGCAGTACTTC. Translation gives CASSERYGAYEQYF.

The chain is built from TRBV20-1 and TRBJ1-1; tentative D call: TRBD1 (5 bases). The CDR3 has 11 amino acids. Trimming removed 5 bases at V and 5 bases at J, with 9 bases between. Germline lookup yields CDR1 DFQATT and CDR2 SNEGSKA (reference sequence). DNA for the CDR3: TGCAGTGCTCAGAGGGGAACTGAAGCTTTCTTT. Its translation is CSAQRGTEAFF.

This clonotype was detected only a few times. V is TRBV21-1 and J is TRBJ2-7. TRBV21-1 constitutes a pseudogene. The CDR3 extends over 15 amino acids. This chain's CDR3 is CASITEYSDIYEQYF. CDR3 coding DNA: TGTGCCAGCATCACGGAGTATTCAGATATCTACGAGCAGTACTTC.

This clonotype was counted many times. V is TRBV29-1 and J is TRBJ2-2, with a tentative D call TRBD1 (6 bases). Trimming left V 4 bases short and J 2 bases short, with 11 bases between. This CDR3 is 14 amino acids long. Per the germline V gene, CDR1 is SQVTM and CDR2 is ANQGSEA. The CDR3 sequence: CSVGGQDNTGELFF. The CDR3 region has the DNA TGCAGCGTTGGGGGGCAGGATAACACCGGGGAGCTGTTTTTT.

About this clonotype: Possible read error: a much larger clone is one base away. This chain links TRBV29-1 with TRBJ2-7; 12 nucleotides align to TRBD2. J was trimmed by 4 bases and V by 6 bases; bases with no gene match: 1. This CDR3 region has 12 residues. CDR1 is SQVTM and CDR2 is ANQGSEA in the germline V gene. The DNA of the CDR3 is TGCAGCGTACTAGCGGGAGGTTACGAGCAGTACTTC. Amino acids: CSVLAGGYEQYF.

This clonotype occurred once. The missing conserved phenylalanine or tryptophan at the end of this CDR3 makes a read error likely. V and J are TRBV6-5 and TRBJ2-5, with D possibly matching TRBD2 (5 bases). Per germline, CDR1 MNHEY and CDR2 SVGAGI. There are 14 residues in the CDR3. The ends were cut back, 0 bases at V and 10 bases at J, with 15 bases in the middle. In DNA, the CDR3 is TGTGCCAGCAGTTACTCGACGGCCATCGGGGACCAGTACTCC. Protein sequence: CASSYSTAIGDQYS.

The V gene is TRBV19, the J gene TRBJ2-7; 15 positions agree with TRBD2. The CDR3 is made up of 16 amino acids. Germline lookup yields CDR1 LNHDA and CDR2 SQIVND (reference sequence). The ends lost 10 bases at V and 5 bases at J; junction bases unmatched: 12. CDR3 sequence: CAILQGLAGGSHEQYF. CDR3 DNA: TGTGCCATCCTCCAGGGACTAGCGGGAGGTTCCCACGAGCAGTACTTC.